This T cell receptor (beta chain) was identified in a study of blood T cell repertoires in COVID-19. Whole-study context: T cells, B-cell-depleted T cells, or PBMCs provided the cDNA or gDNA that served as material.

Categorization into cohorts depended on clinical history that participants reported. For recovered donors of Cohort 3, there were two negative PCRs, clearance, or symptom resolution. As processed by the authors: The assay estimated nucleated cells by amplifying reference gene primers. Data came from immunoSEQ multiplex PCR; TCRdb stores just in-frame clones and leaves some out. V and J calls and clone size come straight from that table; D and trimming were deduced from the DNA. The profile covers a few hundred thousand clones, with 80% to 90% appearing a single time and roughly 1% taken by the ten largest. Per germline, CDR1 SGHAT and CDR2 FQNNGV. The CDR3 covers 16 residues. Trimming removed 3 bases at V and 1 base at J, with 12 bases between.

The chain joins TRBV11-2 to TRBJ2-2, with D tentatively TRBD2 (6 bases). The sequencing sample was made of PBMCs or T cells enriched from blood (not recorded which). The receptor's source is a man between 18 and 35 years old who had recovered from COVID-19. CDR3 protein: CASSFLGGENTGELFF. For the CDR3, the DNA is TGTGCCAGCAGCTTCCTGGGGGGAGAGAACACCGGGGAGCTGTTTTTT.